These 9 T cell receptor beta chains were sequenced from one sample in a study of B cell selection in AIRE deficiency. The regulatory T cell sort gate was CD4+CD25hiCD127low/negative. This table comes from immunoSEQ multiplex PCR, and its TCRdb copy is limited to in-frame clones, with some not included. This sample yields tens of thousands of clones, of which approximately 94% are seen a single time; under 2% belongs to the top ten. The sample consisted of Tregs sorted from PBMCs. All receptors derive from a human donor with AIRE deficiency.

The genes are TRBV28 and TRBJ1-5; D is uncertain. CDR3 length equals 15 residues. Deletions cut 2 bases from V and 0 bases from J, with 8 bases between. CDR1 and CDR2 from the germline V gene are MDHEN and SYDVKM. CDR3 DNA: TGTGCCAGCAGTTTAGGAGGGCCTAGCAATCAGCCCCAGCATTTT. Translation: CASSLGGPSNQPQHF.

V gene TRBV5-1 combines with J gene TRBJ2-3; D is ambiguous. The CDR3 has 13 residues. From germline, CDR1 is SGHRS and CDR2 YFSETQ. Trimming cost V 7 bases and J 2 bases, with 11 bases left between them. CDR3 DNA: TGCGCCAGCCAACTCTCATCCACAGATACGCAGTATTTT. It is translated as CASQLSSTDTQYF.

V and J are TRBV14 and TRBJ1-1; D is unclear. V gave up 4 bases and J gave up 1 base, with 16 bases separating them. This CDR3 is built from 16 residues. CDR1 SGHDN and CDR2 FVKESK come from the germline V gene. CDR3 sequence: CASSPPDVRWNTEAFF. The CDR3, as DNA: TGTGCCAGCAGCCCTCCGGACGTCCGGTGGAACACTGAAGCTTTCTTT.

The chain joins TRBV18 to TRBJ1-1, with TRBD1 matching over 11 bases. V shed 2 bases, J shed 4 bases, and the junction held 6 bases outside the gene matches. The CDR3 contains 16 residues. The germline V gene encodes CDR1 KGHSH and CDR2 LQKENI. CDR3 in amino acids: CASSPGQGAIGTEAFF. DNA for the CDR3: TGTGCCAGCTCACCAGGACAGGGGGCAATCGGCACTGAAGCTTTCTTT.

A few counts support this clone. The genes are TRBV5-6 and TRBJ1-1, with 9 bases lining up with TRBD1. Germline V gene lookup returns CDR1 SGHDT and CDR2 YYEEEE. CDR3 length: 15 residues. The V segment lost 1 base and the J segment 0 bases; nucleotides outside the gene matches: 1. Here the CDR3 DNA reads TGTGCCAGCAGCTTGACAGGGGGCATGAACACTGAAGCTTTCTTT. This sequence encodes CASSLTGGMNTEAFF.

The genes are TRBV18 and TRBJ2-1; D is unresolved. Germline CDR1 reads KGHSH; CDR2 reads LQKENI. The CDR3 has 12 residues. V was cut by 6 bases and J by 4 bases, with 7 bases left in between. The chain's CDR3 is CASSLLYNEQFF. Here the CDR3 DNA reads TGTGCCAGCTCCCTATTATACAATGAGCAGTTCTTC.

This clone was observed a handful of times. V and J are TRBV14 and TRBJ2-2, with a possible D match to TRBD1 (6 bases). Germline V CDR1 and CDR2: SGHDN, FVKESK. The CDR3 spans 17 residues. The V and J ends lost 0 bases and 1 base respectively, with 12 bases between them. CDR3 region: CASSQDPGQQNTGELFF. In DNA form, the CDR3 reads TGTGCCAGCAGCCAAGATCCGGGACAACAGAACACCGGGGAGCTGTTTTTT.

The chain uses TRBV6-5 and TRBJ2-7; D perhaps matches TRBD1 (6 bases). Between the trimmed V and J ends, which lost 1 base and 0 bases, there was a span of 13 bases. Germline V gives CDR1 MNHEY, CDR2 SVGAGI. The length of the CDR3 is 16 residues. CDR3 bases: TGTGCCAGCAGTTACTTCCCGACAGGTTCCTCCTACGAGCAGTACTTC. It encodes CASSYFPTGSSYEQYF.

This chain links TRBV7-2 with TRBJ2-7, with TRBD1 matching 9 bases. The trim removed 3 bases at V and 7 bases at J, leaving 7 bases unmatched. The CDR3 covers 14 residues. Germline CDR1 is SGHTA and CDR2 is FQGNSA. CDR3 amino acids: CASSLGQGLGEQYF. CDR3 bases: TGTGCCAGCAGCTTGGGACAGGGCCTAGGGGAGCAGTACTTC. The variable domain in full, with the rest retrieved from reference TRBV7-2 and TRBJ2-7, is GAGVSQSPSNKVTEKGKDVELRCDPISGHTALYWYRQSLGQGLEFLIYFQGNSAPDKSGLPSDRFSAERTGGSVSTLTIQRTQQEDSAVYLCASSLGQGLGEQYFGPGTRLTVT.